This T cell receptor beta chain was recovered during a study of OX40 agonist ivuxolimab in advanced cancers. For the study at large: Patients treated during dose escalation were battling hepatocellular carcinoma, melanoma, renal cell or head and neck cancer. Partial responses occurred in three patients (one hepatocellular carcinoma, two cutaneous melanoma).

Trimming removed 8 bases at V and 12 bases at J, with 19 bases between. CDR3 length equals 12 residues. CDR1 MNHEY and CDR2 SVGAGI come from the germline V gene. Clones were sequenced by immunoSEQ multiplex PCR, and TCRdb holds only the in-frame ones, with some missing. The sample gives approximately 47,000 clones, around nine tenths of which show up once; around 10% is in the top ten. Here the sequenced sample was CD4+ or CD8+ T cells sorted from blood, taken in a trial of the OX40 agonist ivuxolimab. The TCR originated in an adult with an advanced solid tumor such as melanoma, head and neck, liver or kidney cancer. This chain connects TRBV6-5 to TRBJ1-1; D is perhaps TRBD1 (6 bases). This CDR3 is CASGGARHGTFF. CDR3 sequence (DNA): TGTGCCAGCGGGGGGGCTCGTCATGGGACTTTCTTT.